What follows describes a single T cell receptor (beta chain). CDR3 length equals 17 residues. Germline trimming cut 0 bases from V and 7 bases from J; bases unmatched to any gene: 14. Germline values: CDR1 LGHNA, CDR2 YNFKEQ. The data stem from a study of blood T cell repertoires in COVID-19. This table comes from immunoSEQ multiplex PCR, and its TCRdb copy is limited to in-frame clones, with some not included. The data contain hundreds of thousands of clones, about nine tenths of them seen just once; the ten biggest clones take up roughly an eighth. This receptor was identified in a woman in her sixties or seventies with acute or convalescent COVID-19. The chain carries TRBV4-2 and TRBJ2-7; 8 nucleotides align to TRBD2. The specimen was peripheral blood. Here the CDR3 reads CASSQDLGAGALTEQYF. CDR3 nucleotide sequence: TGTGCCAGCAGCCAAGATCTCGGAGCGGGGGCACTCACGGAGCAGTACTTC.